This is a list of T cell receptor beta chains from one sample in a study of cytomegalovirus exposure and HLA in healthy donors. Generated by immunoSEQ multiplex PCR, the TCRdb table keeps only in-frame clones and is missing some. In the table there are under 200,000 clones, around four fifths of which are singletons. Sequencing used PBMCs. These TCRs come from a female donor in good health and CMV-seronegative. CDR3s include the opening cysteine and the closing phenylalanine or tryptophan. D genes are given only for firm matches. Size tells how often a clone was seen (once, few, many) or the class of an expanded clone, and some rows leave it out.

CDR3aa: CSVSGGTNQPQHF
CDR3nt: TGCAGCGTTAGCGGGGGCACAAATCAGCCCCAGCATTTT
abundance: .
d_gene: .
v_gene: TRBV29-1
j_gene: TRBJ1-5

CDR3aa: CASSSRTGGETQYF
CDR3nt: TGCGCCAGCAGCTCACGGACAGGGGGAGAGACCCAGTACTTC
abundance: .
d_gene: TRBD1
v_gene: TRBV5-1
j_gene: TRBJ2-5

CDR3aa: CASSEVQGSETQYF
CDR3nt: TGCGCCAGCAGTGAGGTCCAGGGAAGCGAGACCCAGTACTTC
abundance: .
d_gene: .
v_gene: TRBV10-1
j_gene: TRBJ2-5

CDR3aa: CASSEASPYNEQFF
CDR3nt: TGTGCCAGCAGTGAAGCTAGCCCCTACAATGAGCAGTTCTTC
abundance: .
d_gene: .
v_gene: TRBV2
j_gene: TRBJ2-1

CDR3aa: CASSLGGSGNEQFF
CDR3nt: TGCGCCAGCAGCTTGGGGGGTAGCGGGAATGAGCAGTTCTTC
abundance: few
d_gene: TRBD2
v_gene: TRBV5-1
j_gene: TRBJ2-1

CDR3aa: CASSDRGAQPQHF
CDR3nt: TGTGCCAGCTCTGATCGGGGGGCTCAGCCCCAGCATTTT
abundance: .
d_gene: .
v_gene: TRBV7-9
j_gene: TRBJ1-5

CDR3aa: CATSRDPRREGAYNEQFF
CDR3nt: TGTGCCACCAGCAGAGATCCCCGGCGCGAGGGGGCCTACAATGAGCAGTTCTTC
abundance: .
d_gene: .
v_gene: TRBV15
j_gene: TRBJ2-1

CDR3aa: CASRGQLEEKLFF
CDR3nt: TGTGCCAGCAGGGGACAGTTGGAAGAAAAACTGTTTTTT
abundance: .
d_gene: TRBD1
v_gene: TRBV27
j_gene: TRBJ1-4

CDR3aa: CASSPVEGGGNYGYTF
CDR3nt: TGTGCCAGCAGCCCCGTTGAGGGGGGGGGAAACTATGGCTACACCTTC
abundance: once
d_gene: .
v_gene: TRBV7-2
j_gene: TRBJ1-2

CDR3aa: CASSLGQGSEKLFF
CDR3nt: TGTGCCAGCAGTTTGGGACAGGGGAGTGAAAAACTGTTTTTT
abundance: .
d_gene: TRBD1
v_gene: TRBV28
j_gene: TRBJ1-4

CDR3aa: CASRYRDPGANVLTF
CDR3nt: TGTGCCAGCAGATACAGGGACCCTGGGGCCAACGTCCTGACTTTC
abundance: .
d_gene: .
v_gene: TRBV6-1
j_gene: TRBJ2-6

CDR3aa: CASSQEGQREAFF
CDR3nt: TGCGCCAGCAGCCAGGAGGGGCAGCGTGAAGCTTTCTTT
abundance: few
d_gene: .
v_gene: TRBV4-3
j_gene: TRBJ1-1

CDR3aa: CASSPMAGETYEQYF
CDR3nt: TGTGCCAGCTCACCAATGGCAGGGGAGACCTACGAGCAGTACTTC
abundance: .
d_gene: .
v_gene: TRBV18
j_gene: TRBJ2-7

CDR3aa: CASSPIGGWNTEAFF
CDR3nt: TGTGCTAGCAGCCCCATAGGGGGCTGGAACACTGAAGCTTTCTTT
abundance: .
d_gene: TRBD1
v_gene: TRBV7-7
j_gene: TRBJ1-1

CDR3aa: CASSYGTSGDETQYF
CDR3nt: TGTGCCAGCAGCTACGGGACTAGCGGGGATGAGACCCAGTACTTC
abundance: .
d_gene: TRBD2
v_gene: TRBV5-4
j_gene: TRBJ2-5

CDR3aa: CASSQLSYEQYF
CDR3nt: TGTGCCAGCAGCCAACTCTCCTACGAGCAGTACTTC
abundance: few
d_gene: .
v_gene: TRBV14
j_gene: TRBJ2-7

CDR3aa: CASSRGRVETQYF
CDR3nt: TGTGCCAGCAGCCGAGGGCGAGTGGAGACCCAGTACTTC
abundance: .
d_gene: .
v_gene: TRBV14
j_gene: TRBJ2-5

CDR3aa: CASSIYRVPIPGNTIYF
CDR3nt: TGTGCCAGCAGCATTTACAGGGTTCCCATCCCTGGAAACACCATATATTTT
abundance: .
d_gene: .
v_gene: TRBV7-8
j_gene: TRBJ1-3

CDR3aa: CASRPGQTYEQYF
CDR3nt: TGTGCCAGCAGGCCGGGACAAACATACGAGCAGTACTTC
abundance: .
d_gene: .
v_gene: TRBV2
j_gene: TRBJ2-7

CDR3aa: CASSLNPGPGEQFF
CDR3nt: TGTGCCAGCAGCTTAAACCCAGGCCCCGGTGAGCAGTTCTTC
abundance: .
d_gene: .
v_gene: TRBV7-3
j_gene: TRBJ2-1

CDR3aa: CASSAGVAGGTDTQYF
CDR3nt: TGTGCCAGCAGCGCCGGGGTAGCGGGGGGCACAGATACGCAGTATTTT
abundance: .
d_gene: TRBD2
v_gene: TRBV7-2
j_gene: TRBJ2-3

CDR3aa: CASSLGTSGRALDTQYF
CDR3nt: TGTGCTAGCAGCTTAGGGACTAGCGGGAGGGCCTTGGATACGCAGTATTTT
abundance: .
d_gene: TRBD2
v_gene: TRBV7-7
j_gene: TRBJ2-3

CDR3aa: CATIRDFDTEAFF
CDR3nt: TGTGCCACCATCCGGGACTTCGACACTGAAGCTTTCTTT
abundance: .
d_gene: .
v_gene: TRBV15
j_gene: TRBJ1-1

CDR3aa: CASSSTSEQETQYF
CDR3nt: TGTGCCAGCAGCTCGACTAGCGAACAAGAGACCCAGTACTTC
abundance: .
d_gene: TRBD2
v_gene: TRBV11-2
j_gene: TRBJ2-5

CDR3aa: CASTFGDRGDSNQPQHF
CDR3nt: TGTGCCAGCACATTTGGGGACAGGGGCGATAGCAATCAGCCCCAGCATTTT
abundance: .
d_gene: .
v_gene: TRBV21-1
j_gene: TRBJ1-5

CDR3aa: CASSLGGTGGNTIYF
CDR3nt: TGTGCCAGCAGCTTAGGCGGGACAGGGGGAAACACCATATATTTT
abundance: .
d_gene: TRBD1
v_gene: TRBV7-2
j_gene: TRBJ1-3

CDR3aa: CSATHPQGSGNEQFF
CDR3nt: TGCAGCGCCACACACCCACAAGGATCGGGCAATGAGCAGTTCTTC
abundance: few
d_gene: .
v_gene: TRBV29-1
j_gene: TRBJ2-1

CDR3aa: CASSHQDRDNSPLHF
CDR3nt: TGTGCCAGCAGTCATCAAGACAGGGATAATTCACCCCTCCACTTT
abundance: .
d_gene: TRBD1
v_gene: TRBV28
j_gene: TRBJ1-6

CDR3aa: CASSTLAVSSYEQYF
CDR3nt: TGCGCCAGCAGCACCTTAGCGGTTAGCTCCTACGAGCAGTACTTC
abundance: .
d_gene: .
v_gene: TRBV5-1
j_gene: TRBJ2-7

CDR3aa: CSVGGLTNTGELFF
CDR3nt: TGCAGCGTTGGGGGGCTCACGAACACCGGGGAGCTGTTTTTT
abundance: few
d_gene: .
v_gene: TRBV29-1
j_gene: TRBJ2-2

CDR3aa: CASSQAGTEGYEQYF
CDR3nt: TGCGCCAGCAGCCAGGCCGGGACAGAAGGTTACGAGCAGTACTTC
abundance: .
d_gene: TRBD1
v_gene: TRBV4-3
j_gene: TRBJ2-7

CDR3aa: CASSKGPSGLRYGYTF
CDR3nt: TGTGCCAGCAGTAAGGGGCCTTCAGGGCTTAGGTATGGCTACACCTTC
abundance: .
d_gene: .
v_gene: TRBV27
j_gene: TRBJ1-2

CDR3aa: CASSSRLAGGALSTDTQYF
CDR3nt: TGTGCCAGCAGCTCTCGCCTAGCGGGGGGGGCCCTTAGCACAGATACGCAGTATTTT
abundance: once
d_gene: TRBD2
v_gene: TRBV7-3
j_gene: TRBJ2-3

CDR3aa: CASSVEGYQPQHF
CDR3nt: TGTGCCAGCAGCGTAGAGGGCTATCAGCCCCAGCATTTT
abundance: few
d_gene: .
v_gene: TRBV11-2
j_gene: TRBJ1-5

CDR3aa: CASSLEPINTEAFF
CDR3nt: TGCGCCAGCAGCCTGGAACCTATCAACACTGAAGCTTTCTTT
abundance: .
d_gene: .
v_gene: TRBV5-1
j_gene: TRBJ1-1

CDR3aa: CASSPRRAGEITEAFF
CDR3nt: TGTGCCAGCTCACCACGGCGAGCAGGGGAGATCACTGAAGCTTTCTTT
abundance: .
d_gene: .
v_gene: TRBV18
j_gene: TRBJ1-1

CDR3aa: CASSPGLAGGAGREQYF
CDR3nt: TGCGCCAGCAGCCCAGGACTAGCGGGAGGGGCAGGAAGAGAGCAGTACTTC
abundance: .
d_gene: TRBD2
v_gene: TRBV5-1
j_gene: TRBJ2-7

CDR3aa: CASSRTGNTGELFF
CDR3nt: TGTGCCAGCTCTCGGACAGGGAACACCGGGGAGCTGTTTTTT
abundance: .
d_gene: TRBD1
v_gene: TRBV18
j_gene: TRBJ2-2